This is a list of T cell receptor beta chains from one sample in a study of blood T cells in healthy people across ages. TCRdb re-derived calls from the 5' RACE reads in MiXCR, one entry per CDR3 protein. The sample contains about 800,000 distinct CDR3 sequences, 20% to 25% of which appear only once. The same specimen was also included in a second study, on T cells of mothers and their children.

Material: blood. These receptors were taken from a boy between 10 and 17 years old in good health. The CDR3 runs from the conserved cysteine through the conserved F or W. The D gene is left open where the match is weak. Clone size is not always given. Where it is, it says once, few, many or a class for expanded clones.

CDR3 | DNA | size | V | D | J
CASSASTVFYEQYF | TGCGCCAGCAGCGCTTCGACAGTGTTCTACGAGCAGTACTTC | - | TRBV5-1 | - | TRBJ2-7
CASSYGTSGETQYF | TGTGCCAGCAGCTACGGGACTAGTGGGGAGACCCAGTACTTC | few | TRBV7-3 | TRBD2 | TRBJ2-5
CSAVLGGDLYEQYF | TGCAGTGCGGTGTTAGGGGGGGACCTATACGAGCAGTACTTC | - | TRBV20-1 | - | TRBJ2-7
CASSPRQGGYGYTF | TGTGCCAGCAGTCCGAGACAGGGAGGCTATGGCTACACCTTC | - | TRBV27 | TRBD1 | TRBJ1-2
CASSEIGIAKNIQYF | TGTGCCAGCAGTGAAATTGGGATAGCCAAAAACATTCAGTACTTC | few | TRBV2 | - | TRBJ2-4
CASTGPRGGGGEQFF | TGTGCCAGCACCGGGCCCCGGGGCGGGGGAGGTGAGCAGTTCTTC | - | TRBV9 | TRBD2 | TRBJ2-1
CASSPGPYEDTQYF | TGTGCCAGCAGCCCAGGCCCCTACGAGGATACGCAGTATTTT | - | TRBV7-9 | - | TRBJ2-3
CASSRTGQSTNEKLFF | TGTGCCAGCAGTCGTACCGGACAGTCAACTAATGAAAAACTGTTTTTT | few | TRBV28 | - | TRBJ1-4
CASSSPGASTDTQYF | TGTGCCAGCAGTTCCCCAGGTGCTAGCACAGATACGCAGTATTTT | - | TRBV28 | - | TRBJ2-3
CASSLVRGIFDRDLNTEAFF | TGTGCCAGCAGCTTAGTCCGGGGGATCTTCGACAGGGACTTAAACACTGAAGCTTTCTTT | once | TRBV7-9 | TRBD1 | TRBJ1-1
CASSYYLRGDEQFF | TGTGCCAGCAGTTACTACCTTCGGGGCGATGAGCAGTTCTTC | once | TRBV6-5 | - | TRBJ2-1
CASSLMAGAAEQFF | TGCGCCAGCAGCTTGATGGCGGGAGCGGCTGAGCAGTTCTTC | - | TRBV5-1 | TRBD2 | TRBJ2-1
CASRNWGNYEQYF | TGTGCCAGTAGGAACTGGGGAAACTACGAGCAGTACTTC | few | TRBV19 | - | TRBJ2-7
CASSPTGEAEKLFF | TGCGCCAGCAGCCCAACAGGGGAGGCTGAAAAACTGTTTTTT | few | TRBV5-1 | TRBD1 | TRBJ1-4
CASNRTGPTGYTF | TGTGCCAGCAACCGGACAGGCCCCACTGGCTACACCTTC | few | TRBV6-5 | TRBD1 | TRBJ1-2
CSALEPHRNEQYF | TGCAGTGCGCTGGAGCCTCATAGGAACGAGCAGTACTTC | once | TRBV20-1 | - | TRBJ2-7
CASIKTGTDGYTF | TGTGCCAGCATTAAGACAGGGACCGACGGCTACACCTTC | - | TRBV12-3/TRBV12-4 | TRBD1 | TRBJ1-2
CASSEGLISLYEQYF | TGTGCCAGCAGTGAGGGGTTAATCTCGCTGTACGAGCAGTACTTC | - | TRBV12-3/TRBV12-4 | - | TRBJ2-7
CASSQGVALVGEQYF | TGTGCCAGCAGCCAAGGGGTCGCCCTTGTAGGCGAGCAGTACTTC | - | TRBV3-1 | - | TRBJ2-7
CATSSQTATNEKLFF | TGTGCCACCAGCTCCCAGACCGCAACTAATGAAAAACTGTTTTTT | few | TRBV15 | - | TRBJ1-4
CASSSRTGFAKNIQYF | TGTGCCAGCAGCTCCAGGACGGGGTTCGCCAAAAACATTCAGTACTTC | - | TRBV7-9 | - | TRBJ2-4
CASSYQGRDPNNQPQHF | TGTGCCAGCAGTTACCAAGGAAGGGACCCGAACAATCAGCCCCAGCATTTT | few | TRBV6-5 | - | TRBJ1-5
CASSLTGTGEYGKLFF | TGTGCCAGCAGTTTAACCGGGACAGGGGAGTACGGAAAACTGTTTTTT | - | TRBV6-2/TRBV6-3 | TRBD1 | TRBJ1-4
CSVEGLRETQYF | TGCAGCGTTGAAGGCCTGAGAGAGACCCAGTACTTC | - | TRBV29-1 | - | TRBJ2-5
CASSSGQGVLYEQYF | TGCGCCAGCAGCTCAGGACAGGGGGTTCTCTACGAGCAGTACTTC | - | TRBV5-1 | TRBD1 | TRBJ2-7
CASRQGDSPLHF | TGTGCCAGCAGACAGGGCGATTCACCCCTCCACTTT | - | TRBV9 | - | TRBJ1-6
CASTRLDTQYF | TGTGCCAGCACCCGACTTGATACGCAGTATTTT | few | TRBV6-5 | - | TRBJ2-3
CSVVSGSLFDADTQYF | TGCAGCGTTGTTTCGGGGTCCCTGTTTGACGCAGATACGCAGTATTTT | few | TRBV29-1 | - | TRBJ2-3
CASSTTTGSRYEQYF | TGTGCCAGCAGTACGACGACAGGGAGTAGGTACGAGCAGTACTTC | few | TRBV28 | TRBD1 | TRBJ2-7
CASSQGGREGEQYF | TGTGCCAGCAGCCAGGGAGGAAGGGAAGGCGAGCAGTACTTC | few | TRBV28 | - | TRBJ2-7
CASSIGSLNTEAFF | TGCGCCAGCAGCATTGGTAGCCTGAACACTGAAGCTTTCTTT | - | TRBV5-1 | - | TRBJ1-1
CASSPISGGSYNEQFF | TGTGCCAGCAGCCCGATTAGCGGGGGTTCCTACAATGAGCAGTTCTTC | few | TRBV7-3 | TRBD2 | TRBJ2-1
CASSFGAGRGDEQFF | TGTGCCAGCAGCTTCGGGGCGGGAAGAGGCGATGAGCAGTTCTTC | few | TRBV11-2 | - | TRBJ2-1
CAWSRRPGDGYTF | TGTGCCTGGAGTAGGCGTCCTGGGGACGGCTACACCTTC | - | TRBV30 | - | TRBJ1-2
CSAPQGLAGQETQYF | TGCAGTGCCCCTCAGGGGCTAGCGGGACAAGAGACCCAGTACTTC | few | TRBV20-1 | TRBD2 | TRBJ2-5
CATSAQPGLAYNEQFF | TGTGCCACCAGTGCCCAGCCGGGACTAGCCTACAATGAGCAGTTCTTC | - | TRBV24-1 | TRBD2 | TRBJ2-1
CASRPGWGTEAFF | TGTGCCAGCAGGCCCGGATGGGGGACTGAAGCTTTCTTT | few | TRBV7-2 | - | TRBJ1-1
CASSSGLAGGLYEQYF | TGTGCCAGCAGCTCCGGACTAGCGGGGGGCCTCTACGAGCAGTACTTC | - | TRBV7-9 | TRBD2 | TRBJ2-7